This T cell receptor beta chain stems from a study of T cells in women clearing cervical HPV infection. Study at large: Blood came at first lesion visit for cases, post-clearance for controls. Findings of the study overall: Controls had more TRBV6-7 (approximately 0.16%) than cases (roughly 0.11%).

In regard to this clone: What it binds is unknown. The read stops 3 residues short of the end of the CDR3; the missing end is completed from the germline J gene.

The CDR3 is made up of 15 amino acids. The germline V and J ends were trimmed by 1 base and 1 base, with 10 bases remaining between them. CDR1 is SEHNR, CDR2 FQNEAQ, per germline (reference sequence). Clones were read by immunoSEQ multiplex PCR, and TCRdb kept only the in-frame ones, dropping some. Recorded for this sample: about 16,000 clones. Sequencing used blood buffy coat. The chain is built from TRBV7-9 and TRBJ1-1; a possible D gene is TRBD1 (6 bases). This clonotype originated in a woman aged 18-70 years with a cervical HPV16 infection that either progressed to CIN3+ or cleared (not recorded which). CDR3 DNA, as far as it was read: TGTGCCAGCAGCTTAGGTGGGACACCGAACACTGAA. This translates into CASSLGGTPNTE. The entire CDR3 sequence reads CASSLGGTPNTEAFF.